Listed below are T cell receptor beta chains from one sample, sequenced in a study of blood T cell repertoires in COVID-19. Assay used: immunoSEQ multiplex PCR; TCRdb lists only in-frame clones, some missing. Of approximately 46,000 clones listed, approximately 77% were seen once; the top ten hold approximately 4.4%. Sequencing was carried out using peripheral blood. These receptors were obtained from an older woman with acute or convalescent COVID-19. The conserved cysteine and the conserved F or W are not part of the CDR3 here.

v_gene	j_gene	CDR3aa
TRBV11-2	TRBJ2-7	ASSLGAGEQY
TRBV9	TRBJ1-3	ASSETGTGNTIY
TRBV27	TRBJ2-1	ASSLTASGRNEQF
TRBV9	TRBJ2-7	ASSVSGSYEQY
TRBV9	TRBJ2-7	ASSVGRISTYEQY
TRBV6-5	TRBJ2-3	ASSPGQGSIDTQY
TRBV15	TRBJ2-3	ATSRDRTGISDTQY
TRBV4-1	TRBJ2-7	ASSQATGFYSYEQY
TRBV5-1	TRBJ2-2	ASGPDSFSNTGELF
TRBV28	TRBJ2-1	ASSSQQGARGNEQF
TRBV15	TRBJ2-7	ATQWGEDYEQY
TRBV4-1	TRBJ2-1	ASRSVGNYNEQF